This T cell receptor (beta chain) was recorded in a study of shared clonotypes between healthy human individuals. Study-wide points: Clonotypes shared by all four donors outscored non-shared clonotypes in generation probability.

Details on this clone: The target antigen is unknown.

CDR3 length equals 14 residues. Germline V lookup: CDR1 SGHTA, CDR2 FQGNSA. V was clipped by 6 bases and J by 2 bases, with 14 bases between them. Repertoires were generated with immunoSEQ multiplex PCR, while TCRdb's copy carries only in-frame clones and drops some. This table holds some 2.1 million clones, 95% found once. The source material was naive CD4+ T cells sorted from blood. Indicated subset: CD45RA+ positively selected. The source is a man aged 18 to 29 in good health. V gene TRBV7-2 combines with J gene TRBJ2-7; possible D gene TRBD1, 5 bases. DNA for the CDR3: TGTGCCAGCAGTTTTAGGTTCAGGGCCTACGAGCAGTACTTC. It codes for CASSFRFRAYEQYF. Supplemented by reference TRBV7-2 and TRBJ2-7, the full variable domain reads GAGVSQSPSNKVTEKGKDVELRCDPISGHTALYWYRQSLGQGLEFLIYFQGNSAPDKSGLPSDRFSAERTGGSVSTLTIQRTQQEDSAVYLCASSFRFRAYEQYFGPGTRLTVT.